A selection of T cell receptor beta chains follows, all from one sample in a study of blood T cell repertoires in COVID-19. Clones were sequenced by immunoSEQ multiplex PCR, and TCRdb holds only the in-frame ones, with some missing. This table has over 200,000 clones, 75% to 90% appearing once. The sequencing sample was made of PBMCs or T cells enriched from blood (not recorded which). Receptors were obtained from a man between 25 and 39 years old who had recovered from COVID-19. CDR3s include the opening cysteine and the closing phenylalanine or tryptophan. D genes are given only for firm matches. Expanded clones get a size class; other rows say once, few or many, or leave the size out.

abundance,j_gene,v_gene,d_gene,CDR3nt,CDR3aa
.,TRBJ1-2,TRBV7-9,.,TGTGCCAGCAGCTTAGATCTAACAGCCTATGGCTACACCTTC,CASSLDLTAYGYTF
.,TRBJ2-1,TRBV2,TRBD2,TGTGCCAGCAGTGGAGTGACTAGCGGAGCCTACAATGAGCAGTTCTTC,CASSGVTSGAYNEQFF
.,TRBJ1-6,TRBV5-5,.,TGTGCCAGCAGCCCTTACCTCATGAACAGTAATTCACCCCTCCACTTT,CASSPYLMNSNSPLHF
.,TRBJ2-1,TRBV9,.,TGTGCCAGCAGCGTAGATCGGGTGCCCTACAATGAGCAGTTCTTC,CASSVDRVPYNEQFF
.,TRBJ2-5,TRBV5-8,.,TGTGCCAGCAGCTTGAGTGTTTCCTCGACAAGCGGTCGAGGGACCCAGTACTTC,CASSLSVSSTSGRGTQYF
.,TRBJ2-3,TRBV4-2,TRBD2,TGTGCCAGCAGTACTAGCGGGGGGGCAAGCACAGATACGCAGTATTTT,CASSTSGGASTDTQYF
.,TRBJ1-2,TRBV15,TRBD1,TGTGCCACCAGCAAGCCGGGACAGGGGTATGGCTACACCTTC,CATSKPGQGYGYTF
.,TRBJ2-1,TRBV6-2/TRBV6-3,TRBD2,TGTGCCAGCAGTTACATCTTGCGGGGGGGCCTGAGTGAGCAGTTCTTC,CASSYILRGGLSEQFF
.,TRBJ2-1,TRBV6-5,TRBD1,TGTGCCAGCAGAACCCAGGGGGTAGGGGAGCAGTTCTTC,CASRTQGVGEQFF
.,TRBJ2-3,TRBV15,.,TGTGCCACCTCCGGGAGCTCAGATACGCAGTATTTT,CATSGSSDTQYF
few,TRBJ1-5,TRBV5-8,TRBD1,TGTGCCAGCAGCCCGGGACAGGTTAGCAATCAGCCCCAGCATTTT,CASSPGQVSNQPQHF
.,TRBJ2-1,TRBV5-4,.,TGTGCCAGCAGCCGGGTCGGTGAGCAGTTCTTC,CASSRVGEQFF
.,TRBJ1-2,TRBV9,TRBD1,TGTGCCAGCAGCAGCCGGGACAGACATGGCTACACCTTC,CASSSRDRHGYTF
.,TRBJ2-5,TRBV4-1,.,TGCGCCAGCAGCCAAGGACTTGTCCAGAGGGAACGGGAGACCCAGTACTTC,CASSQGLVQRERETQYF
once,TRBJ2-1,TRBV18,TRBD2,TGTGCCAGCTCCCCTACTAGCGGGGGGATGTACAATGAGCAGTTCTTC,CASSPTSGGMYNEQFF
once,TRBJ2-7,TRBV10-1,TRBD2,TGCGCCAGCAGTCCCGGACTAGCGGGAGAACCCTACGAGCAGTACTTC,CASSPGLAGEPYEQYF
.,TRBJ2-1,TRBV3-1/TRBV3-2,.,TGTGCCAGCAGCCAAGCGGGCTCCTACAATGAGCAGTTCTTC,CASSQAGSYNEQFF
once,TRBJ1-1,TRBV7-9,TRBD1,TGTGCCAGCAGCTCAGGGCGGACAGGTCCTGACACTGAAGCTTTCTTT,CASSSGRTGPDTEAFF
.,TRBJ1-5,TRBV5-6,TRBD1,TGTGCCAGCAGTCGCGTAGAGACAGGGAAGAATCAGCCCCAGCATTTT,CASSRVETGKNQPQHF
.,TRBJ1-1,TRBV27,.,TGTGCCAGTTCCCAGGGAGGAAAAACTGAAGCTTTCTTT,CASSQGGKTEAFF
once,TRBJ1-5,TRBV30,.,TGTGCCTGGAGGGGGCAGGGTAATCAGCCCCAGCATTTT,CAWRGQGNQPQHF
.,TRBJ1-3,TRBV18,TRBD1,TGTGCCAGCTCACCACCTTCAGGGGGCCTGAGGGGAAACACCATATATTTT,CASSPPSGGLRGNTIYF
.,TRBJ1-2,TRBV5-4,.,TGTGCCAGCAGCTTACAGGGAGGGGCTGCTGGCTACACCTTC,CASSLQGGAAGYTF
.,TRBJ2-5,TRBV7-9,.,TGTGCCAGCAGCTTAGCGTCGGGAGTGGAGACCCAGTACTTC,CASSLASGVETQYF
.,TRBJ2-3,TRBV10-1,TRBD2,TGCGCCAGCAGTGAAACTAGCGGGGAGAGCACAGATACGCAGTATTTT,CASSETSGESTDTQYF
.,TRBJ2-1,TRBV18,TRBD2,TGTGCCAGCTCACAAACTAGCGGGGGAAGTAGCTCCTACAATGAGCAGTTCTTC,CASSQTSGGSSSYNEQFF
medium-sized,TRBJ1-4,TRBV6-2/TRBV6-3,.,TGTGCCAGCAGTTACGGAGGAGAGAATGAAAAACTGTTTTTT,CASSYGGENEKLFF
once,TRBJ1-3,TRBV7-8,.,TGTGCCAGCAGCTTAGACGGCGGAGCCTCTGGAAACACCATATATTTT,CASSLDGGASGNTIYF
.,TRBJ2-2,TRBV5-5,.,TGTGCCAGCAAGGGGCAGCGGAACACCGGGGAGCTGTTTTTT,CASKGQRNTGELFF
once,TRBJ1-4,TRBV25-1,.,TGTGCCAGCACCCAAGGGGTCCTTAATGAAAAACTGTTTTTT,CASTQGVLNEKLFF
.,TRBJ1-1,TRBV20-1,.,TGCAGTGCTAGAGAACGGGGTGAAGCTTTCTTT,CSARERGEAFF
.,TRBJ1-2,TRBV4-2,.,TGTGCCAGCAGCCAAGGCAACAGGATGGGCTACACCTTC,CASSQGNRMGYTF
once,TRBJ2-1,TRBV30,TRBD2,TGTGCCTGGAGTGTACCCACTAGCGGGGGGTTGGGTGAGCAGTTCTTC,CAWSVPTSGGLGEQFF
.,TRBJ1-2,TRBV14,.,TGTGCCAGCAGCCAACCCAACCGCGGTGGCTACACCTTC,CASSQPNRGGYTF
.,TRBJ2-6,TRBV27,.,TGTGCCAGCAGTTTCTTCCCTACGACTGGGGCCAACGTCCTGACTTTC,CASSFFPTTGANVLTF
.,TRBJ1-2,TRBV5-1,TRBD1,TGCGCCAGCAGCCCGGACAGGGGTGATGGCTACACCTTC,CASSPDRGDGYTF
.,TRBJ1-6,TRBV6-5,.,TGTGCCAGCAGTTACTCCCGGACAAAGCCGAGTTCACCCCTCCACTTT,CASSYSRTKPSSPLHF
.,TRBJ2-3,TRBV11-3,TRBD2,TGTGCCAGCAGCCCCGGCTCGGGAGGCGATACAGATACGCAGTATTTT,CASSPGSGGDTDTQYF
.,TRBJ2-7,TRBV7-2,.,TGTGCCAGCAGCCCAAGGGCGGGAAAAACCTACGAGCAGTACTTC,CASSPRAGKTYEQYF
.,TRBJ1-1,TRBV7-2,TRBD1,TGTGCCAGCAGCACCCAGACAGGGCTGAACACTGAAGCTTTCTTT,CASSTQTGLNTEAFF
.,TRBJ2-1,TRBV20-1,TRBD2,TGCAGTGCTAGTGTAATGGGGCTAGCGGGGGGCCCAAGGGCGTACTACAATGAGCAGTTCTTC,CSASVMGLAGGPRAYYNEQFF
.,TRBJ1-2,TRBV27,.,TGTGCCAGCATGGGGGCCCCCTATGGCTACACCTTC,CASMGAPYGYTF
.,TRBJ2-2,TRBV11-1,.,TGTGCCAGCAGCTTAGACAGGGGGGGCACCGGGGAGCTGTTTTTT,CASSLDRGGTGELFF
.,TRBJ1-6,TRBV6-5,TRBD1,TGTGCCAGCAGGGGGACAGCAAATTCACCCCTCCACTTT,CASRGTANSPLHF
.,TRBJ2-7,TRBV13,.,TGTGCCAGCAGCGCCCGGGACAACTCCTACGAGCAGTACTTC,CASSARDNSYEQYF
few,TRBJ2-2,TRBV10-2,TRBD1,TGCGCCAGCAGGGACAGGTACACCGGGGAGCTGTTTTTT,CASRDRYTGELFF